The 5 T cell receptor beta chains given below trace back to one sample, sequenced in a study of cytomegalovirus exposure and HLA in healthy donors. PCR involved 60 Vbeta and 13 Jbeta primers. Sequencing was performed with immunoSEQ multiplex PCR; in TCRdb, only in-frame clones are kept and a portion is missing. The sample has fewer than 45,000 clones, roughly 80% seen once. What was sequenced was PBMCs. These receptors originate from a male donor in good health and CMV-seronegative.

The chain carries TRBV21-1 and TRBJ1-6. TRBV21-1 is described as a pseudogene. The CDR3 length is 17 residues. CDR3 loop: CASSKALKASGTSPLHF. In DNA, the CDR3 is TGTGCCAGCAGCAAAGCGCTTAAGGCTTCGGGTACTTCACCCCTCCACTTT.

The chain combines TRBV5-1 with TRBJ2-6; 14 bases map to TRBD2. This CDR3 is built from 18 residues. Unmatched junction bases numbered 7, after V lost 8 bases and J lost 0 bases. Per germline, CDR1 SGHRS and CDR2 YFSETQ. The CDR3, as DNA: TGCGCCAGTCATCTCGGGACTAGCGGGAGCTCTGGGGCCAACGTCCTGACTTTC. This gives the protein CASHLGTSGSSGANVLTF.

This clone occurred a few times. The rearrangement links TRBV6-1 to TRBJ1-2; D is unclear. Trimming removed 0 bases at V and 0 bases at J, with 17 bases between. CDR1 is MNHNS, CDR2 SASEGT, per germline. The CDR3 consists of 18 residues. The CDR3 DNA sequence: TGTGCCAGCAGTGAAGCTCGGTTTGTGGCCGGAGCTAACTATGGCTACACCTTC. This gives the protein CASSEARFVAGANYGYTF.

The sample holds a few counts of this clone. The chain is built from TRBV6-6 and TRBJ2-4; 9 bases map to TRBD1. Germline CDR1 is MNHNY and CDR2 is SVGAGI (reference sequence). The CDR3 is 15 amino acids. V was clipped by 2 bases and J by 4 bases; unmatched bases: 3. The CDR3 protein is CASSYPGQGKNIQYF. CDR3 coding DNA: TGTGCCAGCAGTTACCCGGGACAGGGTAAAAACATTCAGTACTTC.

This chain connects TRBV4-1 to TRBJ1-6; D remains ambiguous. With 1 base removed from V and 0 bases from J, the gap between germline ends came to 16 bases. Germline CDR1 reads MGHRA; CDR2 reads YSYEKL. The CDR3 runs to 19 residues. The CDR3 bases are TGCGCCAGCAGCCAAGTTGCGAGCCAGGCGGGCTCCTATAATTCACCCCTCCACTTT. Its protein product is CASSQVASQAGSYNSPLHF.